A single sample gave rise to the 15 T cell receptor beta chains below, sequenced in a study of CD8 T cells in ankylosing spondylitis. TCRdb reprocessed the 5' RACE reads via MiXCR and lists one record per CDR3 protein. The data hold about 160,000 distinct CDR3 sequences, with roughly 18% observed a single time. The source material was blood, either unsorted or a sorted T cell fraction (not recorded which). Receptor source: a male donor with ankylosing spondylitis or in good health (not recorded which).

This clonotype was recorded a few times. The genes are TRBV5-1 and TRBJ2-3; TRBD2 matches at 11 bases. The CDR3 runs to 16 residues. J lost 0 bases, V lost 4 bases, and 4 bases had no gene match. Germline values: CDR1 SGHRS, CDR2 YFSETQ. DNA for the CDR3: TGCGCCAGCAGCACCGGGACTAGCGGAAGCACAGATACGCAGTATTTT. Protein product: CASSTGTSGSTDTQYF.

This clonotype was recorded at least ten times. This chain connects TRBV5-1 to TRBJ1-2, with D uncertain. The V gene lost 4 bases and the J gene lost 7 bases, with 14 bases spanning the gap. This CDR3 has 13 residues. Germline CDR1 SGHRS, CDR2 YFSETQ. The CDR3 spells CASSPERILGYTF. The CDR3 DNA is TGCGCCAGCAGCCCGGAACGGATCCTTGGCTACACCTTC.

This clonotype was seen at least ten times. This chain joins TRBV20-1 and TRBJ2-1; 9 bases are shared with TRBD2. The CDR3 length is 16 residues. The junction had 5 bases not matched to a gene; V was cut back by 2 bases and J by 0 bases. Per the germline V gene, CDR1 is DFQATT and CDR2 is SNEGSKA (reference sequence). CDR3 nucleotide sequence: TGCAGTGCTAGACTGCTAGCGGGACTCTCCTACAATGAGCAGTTCTTC. Its protein is CSARLLAGLSYNEQFF.

The chain uses TRBV27 and TRBJ1-2, with 9 bases aligning to TRBD1. The CDR3 has 15 amino acids. Trimming cost V 0 bases and J 6 bases; bases outside gene matches: 5. CDR1 is MNHEY, CDR2 SMNVEV, per germline (reference sequence). The CDR3, as DNA: TGTGCCAGCAGTTTATCCGCACAGGGGGCGAATGGCTACACCTTC. This encodes CASSLSAQGANGYTF.

In its sample, this clonotype was seen a few times. The chain is built from TRBV5-1 and TRBJ2-1; 16 nucleotides agree with TRBD2. This CDR3 has 17 residues. CDR1 is SGHRS, CDR2 YFSETQ, per germline. The ends lost 0 bases at V and 7 bases at J; junction bases unmatched: 4. In DNA, the CDR3 is TGCGCCAGCAGCTTGGAGGGACTAGCGGGAGGGCCTAATGAGCAGTTCTTC. Protein product: CASSLEGLAGGPNEQFF. The variable domain in full, completed from reference TRBV5-1 and TRBJ2-1, reads KAGVTQTPRYLIKTRGQQVTLSCSPISGHRSVSWYQQTPGQGLQFLFEYFSETQRNKGNFPGRFSGRQFSNSRSEMNVSTLELGDSALYLCASSLEGLAGGPNEQFFGPGTRLTVL.

In the case of this clonotype: With a much larger clone just one base away, this may be a read error. V is TRBV7-1 and J is TRBJ1-1; 7 bases agree with TRBD1. TRBV7-1 is treated as an ORF (open reading frame) with a function not yet certain. This CDR3 is 15 amino acids long. The CDR3 DNA follows: TGTACCAGCAGCTCAAACAGGGGTTCGGACACTGAAGCTTTCTTT. Translated: CTSSSNRGSDTEAFF.

This rearrangement joins TRBV19 to TRBJ2-5, with TRBD2 identical over 11 bases. The CDR3 length is 16 residues. V dropped 1 base and J dropped 2; count of bases not matched to a gene: 3. Germline V gene lookup returns CDR1 LNHDA and CDR2 SQIVND (reference sequence). The CDR3: CASSIVGTSGQETQYF. For the CDR3, the DNA is TGTGCCAGTAGTATAGTTGGGACTAGCGGACAAGAGACCCAGTACTTC.

Many counts were recorded for this clonotype. The genes are TRBV28 and TRBJ2-1; D is perhaps TRBD2 (5 bases). The V gene lost 2 bases and the J gene lost 9 bases, with 11 bases spanning the gap. Germline-derived CDR1 and CDR2 are MDHEN and SYDVKM. The CDR3 covers 13 residues. CDR3 loop: CASSLPKEGEQFF. The CDR3 region has the DNA TGTGCCAGCAGTTTACCCAAAGAGGGTGAGCAGTTCTTC.

This clonotype was seen more than once but under ten times. This chain joins TRBV5-6 and TRBJ2-2, with 7 bases matching TRBD1. The germline V gene has CDR1 SGHDT and CDR2 YYEEEE. V shed 2 bases and J 8 bases; nucleotides not matched to a gene: 6. The CDR3 extends over 14 amino acids. The CDR3, as DNA: TGTGCCAGCAGCTTCGCACAGGGGACGGGGGAGCTGTTTTTT. Its protein is CASSFAQGTGELFF.

This clonotype was counted many times. The V call is TRBV20-1, the J call TRBJ2-3; 8 nucleotides line up with TRBD1. V shed 6 bases and J 0 bases; nucleotides not matched to a gene: 8. CDR3 length: 15 residues. Germline assignment: CDR1 DFQATT and CDR2 SNEGSKA (reference sequence). The CDR3 nucleotides are TGCAGTGCCAGTGGGACAGGCGCTAGCACAGATACGCAGTATTTT. Amino acid sequence: CSASGTGASTDTQYF.

V and J are TRBV7-3 and TRBJ1-1; no reliable D call. This CDR3 spans 14 amino acids. Germline values: CDR1 SGHTA, CDR2 FQGTGA. Trimming took 6 bases from V and 4 from J, leaving 15 bases between them. In DNA, the CDR3 is TGTGCCAGCAGGCTAATCCCGACAACCACTGAAGCTTTCTTT. Its translation: CASRLIPTTTEAFF.

This sequence joins TRBV5-6 and TRBJ2-5; 9 bases map to TRBD1. The CDR3 consists of 15 residues. V lost 4 bases, J lost 4 bases, and 8 bases stayed unmatched. Germline-derived CDR1 and CDR2 are SGHDT and YYEEEE. CDR3 in amino acids: CASSPGQGRRETQYF. CDR3 in DNA: TGTGCCAGCAGCCCTGGACAGGGGAGACGAGAGACCCAGTACTTC.

At least ten counts were recorded for this clonotype. The V and J genes are TRBV2 and TRBJ1-1, with D perhaps TRBD1 (5 bases). V dropped 4 bases and J dropped 3 bases, with 9 bases sitting between them. Germline CDR1 reads SNHLY; CDR2 reads FYNNEI. The CDR3 loop spans 13 amino acids. For the CDR3, the DNA is TGTGCCAGCAGTGGGGGGGGGGACACTGAAGCTTTCTTT. Translating it yields CASSGGGDTEAFF. Complete variable domain (other parts from reference TRBV2 and TRBJ1-1): EPEVTQTPSHQVTQMGQEVILRCVPISNHLYFYWYRQILGQKVEFLVSFYNNEISEKSEIFDDQFSVERPDGSNFTLKIRSTKLEDSAMYFCASSGGGDTEAFFGQGTRLTVV.

This clonotype was seen ten or more times. The V and J genes are TRBV14 and TRBJ2-3; unclear D gene. Germline loops: CDR1 SGHDN, CDR2 FVKESK. Deletions cut 4 bases from V and 3 bases from J, with 5 bases between. This CDR3 is 12 amino acids long. CDR3 bases: TGTGCCAGCAGCCCCGCGACAGATACGCAGTATTTT. Amino acids: CASSPATDTQYF.

This clonotype occurred many times. V usage is TRBV12-3 or TRBV12-4 and J usage is TRBJ1-5; D is undetermined. The CDR3 extends over 14 amino acids. Trimming stripped 3 bases from V and 6 bases from J, with 12 bases between. CDR3 in amino acids: CASSFAHKPQPQHF. CDR3 coding DNA: TGTGCCAGCAGTTTTGCGCATAAACCTCAGCCCCAGCATTTT.